The next 11 T cell receptor beta chains were all read from a single sample in a study of a mutant IDH1 vaccine in newly diagnosed glioma. Clones were read by immunoSEQ multiplex PCR, and TCRdb kept only the in-frame ones, dropping some. This table has approximately 31,000 clones, about four fifths appearing once. As to time point: week 35, safety follow-up. Each dose delivered 300 ug of mutant IDH1 20-mer peptide subcutaneously with imiquimod. These TCRs' antigens remain unknown. Sequenced material: PBMCs, taken from a glioma patient whose treatment included an IDH1 peptide vaccine. The receptor set was obtained from a man aged 35-49 years with glioma. Some clones in this sample may be carry-over from other donors' samples.

This chain joins TRBV4-2 and TRBJ1-1; no reliable D call. The CDR3 has 12 residues. V was pared by 5 bases and J by 7 bases, with 11 bases between. Germline V gene data show CDR1 as LGHNA and CDR2 as YNFKEQ. The CDR3 region is CASSKGLLEAFF. The CDR3 DNA is TGTGCCAGCAGCAAAGGACTGCTTGAAGCTTTCTTT.

This sequence joins TRBV14 and TRBJ2-3, with D perhaps matching TRBD1 or TRBD2 (6 bases each). The V end lost 0 bases, the J end lost 2 bases, and 9 bases lay between the germline ends. The CDR3 spans 15 residues. Germline values: CDR1 SGHDN, CDR2 FVKESK. The CDR3 nucleotides read TGTGCCAGCAGCCAAGATTGGGGGGCCACAGATACGCAGTATTTT. Translating gives CASSQDWGATDTQYF.

V gene TRBV6-5 combines with J gene TRBJ1-4, with D perhaps TRBD1 (6 bases). Trimming took 8 bases from V and 1 from J, leaving 14 bases between them. The CDR3 sequence is 15 residues long. Germline loops: CDR1 MNHEY, CDR2 SVGAGI. The CDR3, as DNA: TGTGCCAGCGGGCGGGGGGCGCGAACTAATGAAAAACTGTTTTTT. It is translated as CASGRGARTNEKLFF.

The chain carries TRBV19 and TRBJ1-1; 9 positions agree with TRBD1. The J segment lost 5 bases and the V segment lost 3 bases, leaving 7 bases of the junction unmatched. In germline, CDR1 is LNHDA, CDR2 SQIVND (reference sequence). This CDR3 spans 15 amino acids. CDR3 sequence reads: CASSMRGQGKTEAFF. Written as DNA, the CDR3 is TGTGCCAGTAGTATGCGAGGACAGGGGAAAACTGAAGCTTTCTTT.

The V gene is TRBV19, the J gene TRBJ2-5; D may correspond to TRBD1 or TRBD2 (6 bases each). Germline CDR1 is LNHDA and CDR2 is SQIVND (reference sequence). Between the trimmed V and J ends, which lost 5 bases and 2 bases, there was a span of 18 bases. The CDR3 spans 16 residues. CDR3 sequence reads: CASSGGPGELQETQYF. CDR3 bases: TGTGCCAGTAGTGGGGGGCCCGGAGAGTTACAAGAGACCCAGTACTTC.

CDR3 in amino acids: CASSAIRGSSPLHF. CDR3 sequence (DNA): TGTGCCAGCAGCGCCATCCGGGGGTCATCACCCCTCCACTTT. The rearrangement joins TRBV11-1 to TRBJ1-6; TRBD1 is a possible D gene (5 bases). This CDR3 contains 14 residues. V gave up 5 bases and J gave up 10 bases, with 15 bases separating them. Germline V gives CDR1 SGHAT, CDR2 FQDESV (reference sequence).

This rearrangement joins TRBV7-8 to TRBJ2-1; 13 bases map to TRBD2. With 2 bases clipped from V and 6 bases from J, the junction kept 4 bases outside the gene matches. Germline assignment: CDR1 SGHVS and CDR2 FQNEAQ. There are 16 residues in the CDR3. The CDR3 DNA sequence: TGTGCCAGCAGCTTAAGGACTAGCGGGGGTCTCAATGAGCAGTTCTTC. Protein: CASSLRTSGGLNEQFF.

DNA for the CDR3: TGTGCCAGCACGCAGGAACAGGCTGGAAACACCATATATTTT. Protein: CASTQEQAGNTIYF. The chain carries TRBV2 and TRBJ1-3, with D perhaps TRBD1 (5 bases). Trimming shortened V by 7 bases and J by 2 bases, and 12 bases separated the two germline ends. Germline V CDR1 and CDR2: SNHLY, FYNNEI. This CDR3 spans 14 amino acids.

The chain employs TRBV16 and TRBJ1-2, with D tentatively TRBD1 (5 bases). The germline gives CDR1 KGHSY, CDR2 FQNENV. The CDR3 totals 14 residues. Trimming cost V 0 bases and J 5 bases, with 10 bases left between them. CDR3 loop: CASSQSTAGYGYTF. Here the CDR3 DNA reads TGTGCCAGCAGCCAATCTACGGCAGGGTATGGCTACACCTTC.

The chain couples TRBV9 to TRBJ2-5, with 8 bases lining up with TRBD2. The CDR3 totals 15 residues. CDR1 SGDLS and CDR2 YYNGEE come from the germline V gene. The J segment lost 5 bases and the V segment lost 2 bases, leaving 8 bases of the junction unmatched. The CDR3 coding sequence is TGTGCCAGCAGCGTCTCGGGGGGGCCTTGGGAGACCCAGTACTTC. This encodes CASSVSGGPWETQYF.

This chain joins TRBV7-2 and TRBJ1-1; a weak D match, TRBD1 (5 bases). CDR3 length: 14 residues. Trimming left V 5 bases short and J 7 bases short, with 17 bases between. The germline V gene encodes CDR1 SGHTA and CDR2 FQGNSA. The CDR3 nucleotides read TGTGCCAGCAGCCCCTGGGGGGGATTTGGTGAAGCTTTCTTT. It encodes CASSPWGGFGEAFF.